This TCR beta chain was documented in a study of OX40 agonist ivuxolimab in advanced cancers. Study context: Past anti-PD-1, anti-PD-L1 or anti-CTLA-4 therapy was accepted, and 30% to 50% had received some. Points from the study as a whole: Expanded clones belonging to CD8+ T cells outnumbered, on average, those of CD4+.

Points on this clone: Its antigen is undetermined.

The sampling schedule covered blood at baseline, cycle 4 day 1, and cycle 7 day 1. The V segment lost 6 bases and the J segment 2 bases; nucleotides outside the gene matches: 13. This CDR3 is 17 amino acids long. Germline V gives CDR1 KGHSH, CDR2 LQKENI. Clones were sequenced by immunoSEQ multiplex PCR, and TCRdb holds only the in-frame ones, with some missing. The sample has 35,000 to 45,000 clones, 82% seen once. The sample here was CD4+ or CD8+ T cells sorted from blood, taken in a trial of the OX40 agonist ivuxolimab. The genes are TRBV18 and TRBJ1-3; 7 bases fit TRBD1. The origin of this receptor is an adult with an advanced solid tumor such as melanoma, head and neck, liver or kidney cancer. The CDR3 DNA is TGTGCCAGCTCTCGAATCCTTGAACAGGGGACTGGAAACACCATATATTTT. Translating it yields CASSRILEQGTGNTIYF.